The clone carrying this T cell receptor beta chain was observed at least ten times. Its antigen is as yet unknown. No ophthalmopathy progression within 18 months constituted stable Graves' hyperthyroidism. The hyperthyroidism patients had all been newly diagnosed, and their disease duration was under 2 months. Their ages ranged from 18 to 65 years. Fresh 10 ml peripheral blood yielded PBMCs. The sample is drawn from a study of T cells in Graves' hyperthyroidism and ophthalmopathy. General study findings and limits: Most thyroid clonotypes expanded above 0.001 were also detected in blood.

Amplification targeted TCR beta CDR3 regions from RNA transcripts. The HTBI primer set drove a first-round RT-PCR of the TCR CDR3. Each CDR3 protein gets one entry after TCRdb re-called the multiplex PCR reads with MiXCR. Among about 560,000 distinct CDR3 sequences, approximately 16% were seen once, and the ten largest hold roughly 18%. V was shortened by 4 bases and J by 4 bases, with 8 bases between the two germline ends. From germline, CDR1 is SGHTA and CDR2 FQGNSA. This CDR3 spans 13 amino acids. The clonotype was recovered from a woman between 18 and 30 years old with Graves' hyperthyroidism. The rearrangement uses TRBV7-2 and TRBJ2-1; a possible D gene is TRBD1 (5 bases). Sequencing input: blood. CDR3 DNA sequence: TGTGCCAGCAGCTCCTACAGGTACAATGAGCAGTTCTTC. Translated, it gives CASSSYRYNEQFF.